The rows below give T cell receptor beta chains drawn from one sample of a study of graft-versus-host responses after intestinal transplantation. Antigens of these TCRs are unknown. Data came from immunoSEQ multiplex PCR; TCRdb stores just in-frame clones and leaves some out. The table records around 99,000 clones, under 95% of them present only once. The material sequenced was unstimulated CD8+ T cells sorted from spleen or lymph node cells, taken before intestinal transplant. Source of these receptors: a human donor who received an intestinal transplant. Both conserved end residues are part of each CDR3. The D gene is left open where the match is weak. Only part of the rows carry a size: once, few, many, or a class if the clone is expanded.

abundance: .
d_gene: .
v_gene: TRBV19
j_gene: TRBJ2-2
CDR3nt: TGTGCCAGTAGAACCATCAGTGGCACAGGGTGGGAGAACACCGGGGAGCTGTTTTTT
CDR3aa: CASRTISGTGWENTGELFF

abundance: few
d_gene: .
v_gene: TRBV2
j_gene: TRBJ1-2
CDR3nt: TGTGCACTCGGCGAGGGAACCGGCTACACCTTC
CDR3aa: CALGEGTGYTF

abundance: .
d_gene: TRBD2
v_gene: TRBV9
j_gene: TRBJ2-7
CDR3nt: TGTGCCAGCAGCCCGGGAGGGGCAGCTCCAACCTACGAGCAGTACTTC
CDR3aa: CASSPGGAAPTYEQYF

abundance: .
d_gene: .
v_gene: TRBV4-3
j_gene: TRBJ2-7
CDR3nt: TGCGCCAGCAGCCAAGATCGGAGCTACGAGCAGTACTTC
CDR3aa: CASSQDRSYEQYF

abundance: .
d_gene: .
v_gene: TRBV4-3
j_gene: TRBJ1-4
CDR3nt: TGCGCCAGCAGCCACCGGGGTTTGAATGAAAAACTGTTTTTT
CDR3aa: CASSHRGLNEKLFF

abundance: .
d_gene: TRBD1
v_gene: TRBV11-2
j_gene: TRBJ1-1
CDR3nt: TGTGCCAGCAGCTTAGATGTAGTTGGGGACAGATCAGAAGCTTTCTTT
CDR3aa: CASSLDVVGDRSEAFF

abundance: .
d_gene: .
v_gene: TRBV4-3
j_gene: TRBJ1-6
CDR3nt: TGCGCCAGCAGCCAAGATACGGGTTATAATTCACCCCTCCACTTT
CDR3aa: CASSQDTGYNSPLHF

abundance: .
d_gene: TRBD1
v_gene: TRBV4-3
j_gene: TRBJ2-7
CDR3nt: TGCGCCAGCAGCCAAGGAGCTATCTGGACAGGGGGCGACGAGCAGTACTTC
CDR3aa: CASSQGAIWTGGDEQYF

abundance: .
d_gene: .
v_gene: TRBV29-1
j_gene: TRBJ1-2
CDR3nt: TGCAGCGTTGACTCCCCCCCGGGTGTGGCCTTC
CDR3aa: CSVDSPPGVAF

abundance: .
d_gene: .
v_gene: TRBV7-2
j_gene: TRBJ2-5
CDR3nt: TGTGCCAGCAGCTTAGCTCAGTTCCAAGAGACCCAGTACTTC
CDR3aa: CASSLAQFQETQYF

abundance: .
d_gene: TRBD2
v_gene: TRBV7-9
j_gene: TRBJ2-1
CDR3nt: TGTGCCAGCAGCCCAGGGAGGGACTCCTACAATGAGCAGTTCTTC
CDR3aa: CASSPGRDSYNEQFF

abundance: .
d_gene: .
v_gene: TRBV4-3
j_gene: TRBJ1-3
CDR3nt: TGCGCCAGCAGCCAGGGGCTTGGGGATGGAAACACCATATATTTT
CDR3aa: CASSQGLGDGNTIYF

abundance: .
d_gene: TRBD1
v_gene: TRBV27
j_gene: TRBJ2-7
CDR3nt: TGTGCCAGCAGCAACCGGGGACAGGGCCACGAGCAGTACTTC
CDR3aa: CASSNRGQGHEQYF

abundance: .
d_gene: TRBD1
v_gene: TRBV9
j_gene: TRBJ2-2
CDR3nt: TGTGCCAGCAGCGTAGTGGGACACATCTTGACAGGGGATGCGAACACCGGGGAGCTGTTTTTT
CDR3aa: CASSVVGHILTGDANTGELFF

abundance: .
d_gene: .
v_gene: TRBV7-9
j_gene: TRBJ2-1
CDR3nt: TGTGCCAGCAGCTCTACCTCTAGCATTGGTGAGCAGTTCTTC
CDR3aa: CASSSTSSIGEQFF

abundance: .
d_gene: .
v_gene: TRBV10-1
j_gene: TRBJ1-1
CDR3nt: TGCGCCAGCAGTGAAGCCATGAACACTGAAGCTTTCTTT
CDR3aa: CASSEAMNTEAFF

abundance: .
d_gene: TRBD2
v_gene: TRBV7-9
j_gene: TRBJ2-1
CDR3nt: TGTGCCAGCAGCTTAACCGGGACTAGCGGGGATGAGCAGTTCTTC
CDR3aa: CASSLTGTSGDEQFF

abundance: .
d_gene: TRBD1
v_gene: TRBV13
j_gene: TRBJ2-1
CDR3nt: TGTGCCAGCAGCTCCACCCCGGGACAGGCCCACAATGAGCAGTTCTTC
CDR3aa: CASSSTPGQAHNEQFF

abundance: .
d_gene: .
v_gene: TRBV7-7
j_gene: TRBJ2-7
CDR3nt: TGTGCCAGCAGCCCCACAGGGTTCCACGAGCAGTACTTC
CDR3aa: CASSPTGFHEQYF

abundance: .
d_gene: .
v_gene: TRBV21-1
j_gene: TRBJ1-1
CDR3nt: TGTGCCAGCAGCCCCCGGCGGAGGAACACTGAAGCTTTCTTT
CDR3aa: CASSPRRRNTEAFF

abundance: .
d_gene: TRBD1
v_gene: TRBV25-1
j_gene: TRBJ2-1
CDR3nt: TGTGCCAGCAGTGGGGACAGGGGTCAGTTCGATGAGCAGTTCTTC
CDR3aa: CASSGDRGQFDEQFF

abundance: few
d_gene: .
v_gene: TRBV2
j_gene: TRBJ1-5
CDR3nt: TGTGCCAGCAGTGAGTTTAGCGGGGTCAATCAGCCCCAGCATTTT
CDR3aa: CASSEFSGVNQPQHF

abundance: .
d_gene: .
v_gene: TRBV9
j_gene: TRBJ1-2
CDR3nt: TGTGCCAGCAGCGTAGGGGCAGTCACAGCTAACTATGGCTACACCTTC
CDR3aa: CASSVGAVTANYGYTF

abundance: .
d_gene: .
v_gene: TRBV9
j_gene: TRBJ1-2
CDR3nt: TGTGCCAGCAGCAAAGGGGCAGTTTTC
CDR3aa: CASSKGAVF

abundance: once
d_gene: .
v_gene: TRBV4-3
j_gene: TRBJ2-7
CDR3nt: TGCGCCAGCAGCCAAGAGGTCGGTTTGGGCGGGGCGATCTACGAGCAGTACTTC
CDR3aa: CASSQEVGLGGAIYEQYF

abundance: .
d_gene: .
v_gene: TRBV5-6
j_gene: TRBJ2-7
CDR3nt: TGTGCCAGCAGCTTGTCACAGGGAGGGACCTACGAGCAGTACTTC
CDR3aa: CASSLSQGGTYEQYF

abundance: .
d_gene: .
v_gene: TRBV27
j_gene: TRBJ2-7
CDR3nt: TGTGCCAGCAGGACAGCTTTGGCTTCCTACGAGCAGTACTTC
CDR3aa: CASRTALASYEQYF